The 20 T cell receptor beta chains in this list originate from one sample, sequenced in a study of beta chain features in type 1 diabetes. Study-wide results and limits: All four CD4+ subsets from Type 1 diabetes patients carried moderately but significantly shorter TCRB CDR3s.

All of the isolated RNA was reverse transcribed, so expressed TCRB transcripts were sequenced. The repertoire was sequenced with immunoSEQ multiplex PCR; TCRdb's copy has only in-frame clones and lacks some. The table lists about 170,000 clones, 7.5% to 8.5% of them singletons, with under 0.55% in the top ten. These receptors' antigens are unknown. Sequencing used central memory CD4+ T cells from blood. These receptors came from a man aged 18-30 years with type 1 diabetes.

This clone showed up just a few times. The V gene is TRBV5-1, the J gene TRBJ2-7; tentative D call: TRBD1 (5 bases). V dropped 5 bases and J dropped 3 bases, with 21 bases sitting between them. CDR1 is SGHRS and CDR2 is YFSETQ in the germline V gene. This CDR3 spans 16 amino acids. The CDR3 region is CASRAGQGAADYEQYF. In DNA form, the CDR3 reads TGCGCCAGCAGGGCCGGCCAAGGGGCAGCAGACTACGAGCAGTACTTC. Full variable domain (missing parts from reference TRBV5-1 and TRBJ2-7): KAGVTQTPRYLIKTRGQQVTLSCSPISGHRSVSWYQQTPGQGLQFLFEYFSETQRNKGNFPGRFSGRQFSNSRSEMNVSTLELGDSALYLCASRAGQGAADYEQYFGPGTRLTVT.

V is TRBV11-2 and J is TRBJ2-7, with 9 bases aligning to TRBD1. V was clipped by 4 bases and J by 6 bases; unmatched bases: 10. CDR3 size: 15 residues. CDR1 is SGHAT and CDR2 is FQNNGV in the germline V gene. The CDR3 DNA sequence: TGTGCCAGCAGCTATTTACAGGGGGCGTTCGGCGAGCAGTACTTC. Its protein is CASSYLQGAFGEQYF.

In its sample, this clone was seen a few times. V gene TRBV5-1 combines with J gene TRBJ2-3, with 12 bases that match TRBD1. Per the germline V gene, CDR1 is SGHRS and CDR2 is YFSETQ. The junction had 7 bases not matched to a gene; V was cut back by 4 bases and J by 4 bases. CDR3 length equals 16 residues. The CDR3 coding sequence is TGCGCCAGCAGCCCTGTCGGGACAGGGGGCGCAGATACGCAGTATTTT. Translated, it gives CASSPVGTGGADTQYF.

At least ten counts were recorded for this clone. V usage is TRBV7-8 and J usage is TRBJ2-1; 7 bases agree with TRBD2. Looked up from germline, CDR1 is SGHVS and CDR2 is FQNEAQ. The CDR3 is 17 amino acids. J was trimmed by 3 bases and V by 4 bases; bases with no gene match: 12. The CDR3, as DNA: TGTGCCAGCAGCTCCCTCCAGGCTAGCGGTCACTACAATGAGCAGTTCTTC. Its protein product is CASSSLQASGHYNEQFF.

The CDR3 sequence is CASSQTPTFVAFF. The CDR3 bases are TGCGCCAGCAGCCAAACTCCCACCTTTGTAGCTTTCTTT. The chain is built from TRBV4-3 and TRBJ1-1, with D unresolved. Trimming stripped 2 bases from V and 10 bases from J, with 14 bases between. The length of the CDR3 is 13 residues. Germline loops: CDR1 LGHNA, CDR2 YSLEER.

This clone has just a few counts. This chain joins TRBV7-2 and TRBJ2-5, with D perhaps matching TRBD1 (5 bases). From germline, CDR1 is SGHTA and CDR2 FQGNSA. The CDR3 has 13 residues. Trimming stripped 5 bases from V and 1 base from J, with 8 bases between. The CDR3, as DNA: TGTGCCAGCAGCGCAGGGCGCCAAGAGACCCAGTACTTC. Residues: CASSAGRQETQYF.

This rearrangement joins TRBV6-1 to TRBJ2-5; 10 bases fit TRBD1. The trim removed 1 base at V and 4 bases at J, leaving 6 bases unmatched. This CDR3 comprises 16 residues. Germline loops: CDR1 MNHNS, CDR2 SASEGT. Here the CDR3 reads CASSEVGQGEGETQYF. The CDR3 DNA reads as TGTGCCAGCAGTGAAGTCGGACAGGGGGAAGGAGAGACCCAGTACTTC.

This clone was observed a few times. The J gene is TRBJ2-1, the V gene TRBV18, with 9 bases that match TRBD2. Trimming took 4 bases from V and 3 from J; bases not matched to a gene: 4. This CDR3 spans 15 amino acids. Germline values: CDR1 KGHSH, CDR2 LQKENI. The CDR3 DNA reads TGTGCCAGCTCACTCGCGGGGGGGGACTACAATGAGCAGTTCTTC. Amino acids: CASSLAGGDYNEQFF.

CDR3 coding DNA: TGTGCCAGCAGCTTGAAACTAGCGGGAGAGACCCAGTACTTC. Translated, it gives CASSLKLAGETQYF. The V call is TRBV5-4, the J call TRBJ2-5; 9 bases agree with TRBD2. CDR1 SGHNT and CDR2 YYREEE come from the germline V gene (reference sequence). The length of the CDR3 is 14 residues. With 1 base clipped from V and 4 bases from J, the junction kept 2 bases outside the gene matches.

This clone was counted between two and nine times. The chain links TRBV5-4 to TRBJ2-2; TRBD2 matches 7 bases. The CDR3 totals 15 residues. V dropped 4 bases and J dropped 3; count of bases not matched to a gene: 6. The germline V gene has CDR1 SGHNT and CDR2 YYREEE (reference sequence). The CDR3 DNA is TGTGCCAGCAGCCCCGGGACTACTTACACCGGGGAGCTGTTTTTT. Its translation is CASSPGTTYTGELFF.

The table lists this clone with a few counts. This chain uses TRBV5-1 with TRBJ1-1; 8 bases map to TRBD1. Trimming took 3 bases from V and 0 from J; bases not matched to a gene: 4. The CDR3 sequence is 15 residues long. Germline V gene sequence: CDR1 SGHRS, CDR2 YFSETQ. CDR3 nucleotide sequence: TGCGCCAGCAGCTCTTCAGGGGGCCTGAACACTGAAGCTTTCTTT. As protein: CASSSSGGLNTEAFF.

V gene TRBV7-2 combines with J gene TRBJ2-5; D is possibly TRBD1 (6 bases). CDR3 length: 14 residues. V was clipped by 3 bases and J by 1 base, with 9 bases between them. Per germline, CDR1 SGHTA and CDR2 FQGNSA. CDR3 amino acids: CASSLTGAQETQYF. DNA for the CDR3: TGTGCCAGCAGCTTGACAGGCGCCCAAGAGACCCAGTACTTC.

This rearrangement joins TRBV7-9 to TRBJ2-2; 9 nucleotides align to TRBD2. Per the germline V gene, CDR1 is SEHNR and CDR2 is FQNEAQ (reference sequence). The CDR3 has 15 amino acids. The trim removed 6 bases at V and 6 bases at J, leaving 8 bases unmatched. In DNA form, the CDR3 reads TGTGCCAGCAGATCCAGCGGGGGGAGGTCCGGGGAGCTGTTTTTT. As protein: CASRSSGGRSGELFF.

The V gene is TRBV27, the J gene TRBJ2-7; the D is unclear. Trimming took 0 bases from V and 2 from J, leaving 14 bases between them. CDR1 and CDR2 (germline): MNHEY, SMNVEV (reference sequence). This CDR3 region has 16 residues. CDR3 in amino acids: CASSLSFQEPTYEQYF. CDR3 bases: TGTGCCAGCAGTTTATCGTTTCAGGAACCAACCTACGAGCAGTACTTC.

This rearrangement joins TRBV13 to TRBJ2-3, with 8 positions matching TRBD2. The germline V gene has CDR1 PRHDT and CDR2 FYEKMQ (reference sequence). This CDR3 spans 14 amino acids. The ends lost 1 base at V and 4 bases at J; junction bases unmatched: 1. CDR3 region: CASSLAGGSDTQYF. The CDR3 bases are TGTGCCAGCAGCTTAGCGGGGGGGTCAGATACGCAGTATTTT.

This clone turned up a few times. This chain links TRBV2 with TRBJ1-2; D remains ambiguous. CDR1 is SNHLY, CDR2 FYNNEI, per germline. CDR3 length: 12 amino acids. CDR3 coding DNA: TGTGGCTGGCGGGGAGACAACTATGGCTACACCTTC. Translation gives CGWRGDNYGYTF.

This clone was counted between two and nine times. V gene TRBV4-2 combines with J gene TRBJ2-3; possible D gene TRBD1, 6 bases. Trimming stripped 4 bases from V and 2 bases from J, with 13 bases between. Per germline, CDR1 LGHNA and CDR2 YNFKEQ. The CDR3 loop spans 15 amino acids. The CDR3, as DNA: TGTGCCAGCAGCCCATTACAGGGAGCCACAGATACGCAGTATTTT. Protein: CASSPLQGATDTQYF.

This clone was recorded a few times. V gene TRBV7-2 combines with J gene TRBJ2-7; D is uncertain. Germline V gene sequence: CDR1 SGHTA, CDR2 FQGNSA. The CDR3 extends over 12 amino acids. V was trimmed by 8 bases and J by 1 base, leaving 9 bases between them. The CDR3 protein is CASESVSYEQYF. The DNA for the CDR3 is TGTGCCAGCGAGTCCGTATCCTACGAGCAGTACTTC. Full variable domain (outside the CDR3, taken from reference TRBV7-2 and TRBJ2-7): GAGVSQSPSNKVTEKGKDVELRCDPISGHTALYWYRQSLGQGLEFLIYFQGNSAPDKSGLPSDRFSAERTGGSVSTLTIQRTQQEDSAVYLCASESVSYEQYFGPGTRLTVT.

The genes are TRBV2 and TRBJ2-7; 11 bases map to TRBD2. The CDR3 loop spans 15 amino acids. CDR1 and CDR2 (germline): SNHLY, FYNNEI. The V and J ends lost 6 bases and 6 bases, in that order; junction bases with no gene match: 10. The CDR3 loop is CASSDTSGGTLEQYF. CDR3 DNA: TGTGCCAGCAGCGACACTAGCGGGGGAACCCTCGAGCAGTACTTC. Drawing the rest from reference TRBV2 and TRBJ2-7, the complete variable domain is EPEVTQTPSHQVTQMGQEVILRCVPISNHLYFYWYRQILGQKVEFLVSFYNNEISEKSEIFDDQFSVERPDGSNFTLKIRSTKLEDSAMYFCASSDTSGGTLEQYFGPGTRLTVT.

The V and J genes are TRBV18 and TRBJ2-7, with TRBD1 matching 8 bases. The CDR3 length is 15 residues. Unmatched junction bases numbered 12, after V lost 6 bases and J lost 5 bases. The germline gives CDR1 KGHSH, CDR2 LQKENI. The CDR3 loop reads CASSLRQGTTHEQYF. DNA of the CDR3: TGTGCCAGCTCGCTACGACAGGGGACGACTCACGAGCAGTACTTC.